This T cell receptor beta chain stems from a study of radiotherapy plus CTLA-4 blockade in lung cancer. The overall study: Objective responses were recorded in roughly 17% of patients, with disease control recorded in around 30%.

The data were produced by immunoSEQ multiplex PCR, yet TCRdb's version contains in-frame clones alone and is incomplete. The sample holds approximately 50,000 clones, 73% seen once. The CDR3 runs to 17 residues. Germline CDR1 and CDR2: LNHDA and SQIVND (reference sequence). V lost 5 bases, J lost 6 bases, and 23 bases lay in between. V gene TRBV19 combines with J gene TRBJ1-5; D is perhaps TRBD1 (6 bases). The clonotype comes from a human donor with non-small cell lung cancer who had a complete response to radiotherapy plus ipilimumab. Sequenced here: peripheral blood, sampled from a patient treated with radiotherapy plus ipilimumab. CDR3 DNA sequence: TGTGCCAGTAGTTTGGGGTCAGGGGTGGTCCGCGGTCAGCCCCAGCATTTT. This codes for CASSLGSGVVRGQPQHF.